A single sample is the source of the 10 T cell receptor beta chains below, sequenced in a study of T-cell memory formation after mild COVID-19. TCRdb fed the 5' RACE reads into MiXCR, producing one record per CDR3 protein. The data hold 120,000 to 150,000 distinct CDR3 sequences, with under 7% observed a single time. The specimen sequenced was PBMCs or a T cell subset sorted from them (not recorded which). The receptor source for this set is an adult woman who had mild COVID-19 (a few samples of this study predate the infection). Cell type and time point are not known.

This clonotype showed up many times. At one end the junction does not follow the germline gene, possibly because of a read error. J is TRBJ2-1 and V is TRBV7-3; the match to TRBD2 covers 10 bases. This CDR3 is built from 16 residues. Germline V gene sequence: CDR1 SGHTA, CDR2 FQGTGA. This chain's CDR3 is CAISLTGGLASNEQFF. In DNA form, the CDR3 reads TGTGCCATCAGCTTAACGGGGGGACTAGCGTCCAATGAGCAGTTCTTC.

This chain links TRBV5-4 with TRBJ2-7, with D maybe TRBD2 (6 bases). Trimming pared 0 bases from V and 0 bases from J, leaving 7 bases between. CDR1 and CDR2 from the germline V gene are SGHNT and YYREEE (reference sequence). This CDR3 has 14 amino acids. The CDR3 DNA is TGTGCCAGCAGCTTGGCCGGGAGCTCCTACGAGCAGTACTTC. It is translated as CASSLAGSSYEQYF. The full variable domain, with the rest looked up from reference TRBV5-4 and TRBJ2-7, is ETGVTQSPTHLIKTRGQQVTLRCSSQSGHNTVSWYQQALGQGPQFIFQYYREEENGRGNFPPRFSGLQFPNYSSELNVNALELDDSALYLCASSLAGSSYEQYFGPGTRLTVT.

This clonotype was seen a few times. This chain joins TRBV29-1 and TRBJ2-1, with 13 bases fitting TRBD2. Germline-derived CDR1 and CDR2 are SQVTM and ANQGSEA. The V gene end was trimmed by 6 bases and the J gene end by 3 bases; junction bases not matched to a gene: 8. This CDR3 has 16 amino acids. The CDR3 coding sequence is TGCAGCGTAGCTGGGACTAGCGGGATCTACTACAATGAGCAGTTCTTC. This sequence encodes CSVAGTSGIYYNEQFF.

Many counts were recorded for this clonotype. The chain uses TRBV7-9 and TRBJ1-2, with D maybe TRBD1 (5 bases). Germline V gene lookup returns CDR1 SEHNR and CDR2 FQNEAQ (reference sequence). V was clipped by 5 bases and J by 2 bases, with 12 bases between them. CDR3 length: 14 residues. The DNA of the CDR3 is TGTGCCAGCAGCCCGACAGCAACCAACTATGGCTACACCTTC. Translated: CASSPTATNYGYTF.

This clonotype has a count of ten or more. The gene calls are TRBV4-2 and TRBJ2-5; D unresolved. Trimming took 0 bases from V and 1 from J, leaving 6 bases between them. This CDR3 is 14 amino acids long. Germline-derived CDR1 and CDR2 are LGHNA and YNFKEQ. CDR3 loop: CASSQDTFQETQYF. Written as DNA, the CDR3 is TGTGCCAGCAGCCAAGACACGTTCCAAGAGACCCAGTACTTC.

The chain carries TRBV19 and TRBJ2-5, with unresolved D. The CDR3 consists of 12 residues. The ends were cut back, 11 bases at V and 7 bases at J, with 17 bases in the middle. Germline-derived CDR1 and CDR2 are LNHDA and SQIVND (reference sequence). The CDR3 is CAAIGPSGTQYF. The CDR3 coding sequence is TGTGCCGCGATCGGACCTTCGGGGACCCAGTACTTC.

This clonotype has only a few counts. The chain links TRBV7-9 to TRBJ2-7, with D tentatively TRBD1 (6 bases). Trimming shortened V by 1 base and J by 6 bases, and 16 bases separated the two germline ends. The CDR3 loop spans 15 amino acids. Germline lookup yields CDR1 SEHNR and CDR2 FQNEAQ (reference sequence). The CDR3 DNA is TGTGCCAGCAGCTTAGGGACAGCCCATCTCTCCGAGCAGTACTTC. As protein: CASSLGTAHLSEQYF.

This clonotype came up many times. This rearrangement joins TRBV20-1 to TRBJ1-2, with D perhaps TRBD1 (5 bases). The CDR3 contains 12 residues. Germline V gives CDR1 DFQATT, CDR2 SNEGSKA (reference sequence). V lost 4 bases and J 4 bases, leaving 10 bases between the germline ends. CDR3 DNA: TGCAGTGCTAAAGCCGGGGCCTATGGCTACACCTTC. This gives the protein CSAKAGAYGYTF.

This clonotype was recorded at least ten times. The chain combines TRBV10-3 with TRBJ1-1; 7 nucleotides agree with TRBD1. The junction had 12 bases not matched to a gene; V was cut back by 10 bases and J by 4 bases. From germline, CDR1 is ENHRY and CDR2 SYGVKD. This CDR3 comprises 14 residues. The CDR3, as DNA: TGTGCCACCCAGGGGGGGGCGCCGACCACTGAAGCTTTCTTT. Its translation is CATQGGAPTTEAFF.

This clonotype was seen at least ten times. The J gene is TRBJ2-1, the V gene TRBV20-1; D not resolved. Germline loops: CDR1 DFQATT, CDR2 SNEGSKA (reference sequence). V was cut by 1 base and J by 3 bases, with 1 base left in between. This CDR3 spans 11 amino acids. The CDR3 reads CSARGYNEQFF. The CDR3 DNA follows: TGCAGTGCTAGAGGCTACAATGAGCAGTTCTTC.